This T cell receptor (beta chain) came from a study of regulatory T cells in long-lasting Graves disease. Time point meaning: newly diagnosed GD, antithyroid drugs for less than 3 months. PBMCs were the source of the RNA used for TCR sequencing. CDR3 regions were amplified by Arm-PCR using iRepertoire HTBI primers to build TCR beta libraries. TCRdb fed the multiplex PCR reads into MiXCR, producing one record per CDR3 protein. The table lists about 440,000 distinct CDR3 sequences, about 15% of them singletons. The CDR3 length is 11 residues. Germline loops: CDR1 MDHEN, CDR2 SYDVKM. These data were also reused for a study on T cells in Graves' hyperthyroidism and ophthalmopathy.

V is TRBV28 and J is TRBJ2-3; unclear D gene. The J call may be incorrect, as the DNA end agrees better with TRBJ2-1. The sequenced sample was peripheral blood mononuclear cells (PBMCs), obtained at new diagnosis, from a patient treated with antithyroid drugs. This clonotype was sampled from a woman aged 25 to 39 with Graves disease. CDR3 coding DNA: TGTGCCAGCCGAATCTCGGGTGAGCAGTTCTTC. As protein: CASRISGEQFF.